This T cell receptor beta chain was obtained from a study of control samples from healthy donors and cancer patients. TCRdb's table, derived via immunoSEQ multiplex PCR, lists solely in-frame clones and lacks some. The sample consists of 130,000 or so clones, over 75% of them appearing once. The sample comprised blood. This receptor was obtained from a man aged 50 or older in good health.

CDR3 nucleotide sequence: TGTGCCAGCAGTCTTGTGGAGGGGTACTCCTACGAGCAGTACTTC. This encodes CASSLVEGYSYEQYF. The J gene is TRBJ2-7, the V gene TRBV28; perhaps TRBD2 as D (6 bases). There are 15 residues in the CDR3. Trimming pared 5 bases from V and 0 bases from J, leaving 14 bases between. Germline-derived CDR1 and CDR2 are MDHEN and SYDVKM. Full variable domain (rest looked up from reference TRBV28 and TRBJ2-7): DVKVTQSSRYLVKRTGEKVFLECVQDMDHENMFWYRQDPGLGLRLIYFSYDVKMKEKGDIPEGYSVSREKKERFSLILESASTNQTSMYLCASSLVEGYSYEQYFGPGTRLTVT.